These 5 T cell receptor beta chains were all obtained from the same sample, sequenced in a study of blood T cell repertoires in COVID-19. The method was immunoSEQ multiplex PCR; TCRdb's version includes in-frame clones alone and lacks a portion of them. The sample has roughly 150,000 clones, approximately 90% seen once; the top ten hold roughly 2%. The sample taken for sequencing was peripheral blood. These receptor sequences come from a man aged 50 or older who had recovered from COVID-19.

The chain joins TRBV19 to TRBJ2-7, with 11 bases matching TRBD1. The V gene's germline CDR1 is LNHDA and CDR2 SQIVND (reference sequence). Germline trimming cut 0 bases from V and 2 bases from J; bases unmatched to any gene: 3. This CDR3 is 16 amino acids long. CDR3 sequence reads: CASSIDTGQGAYEQYF. The CDR3 coding sequence is TGTGCCAGTAGTATAGATACGGGACAGGGGGCCTACGAGCAGTACTTC.

This clone was seen repeatedly, ten times or more. The rearrangement links TRBV2 to TRBJ2-1; TRBD1 might be the D (5 bases). Germline V gene data show CDR1 as SNHLY and CDR2 as FYNNEI. This CDR3 spans 12 amino acids. V was cut by 3 bases and J by 6 bases, with 6 bases left in between. As DNA, the CDR3 is TGTGCCAGCAGTGACGACAGCAATGAGCAGTTCTTC. It yields the protein CASSDDSNEQFF.

The J gene is TRBJ2-7, the V gene TRBV27; D is undetermined. The V end was cut by 5 bases, the J end by 2 bases, with 7 bases between. The CDR3 is made up of 12 amino acids. Germline values: CDR1 MNHEY, CDR2 SMNVEV (reference sequence). In DNA form, the CDR3 reads TGTGCCAGCAGTAGAGGCCCCTACGAGCAGTACTTC. Encoded protein: CASSRGPYEQYF.

V is TRBV5-6 and J is TRBJ1-2, with D tentatively TRBD1 (6 bases). The CDR3 contains 16 residues. The V end lost 3 bases, the J end lost 2 bases, and 17 bases lay between the germline ends. The germline V gene has CDR1 SGHDT and CDR2 YYEEEE. Here the CDR3 reads CASSSSPGTLNYGYTF. In DNA, the CDR3 is TGTGCCAGCAGCTCCAGCCCCGGGACACTCAACTATGGCTACACCTTC.

The chain links TRBV7-2 to TRBJ2-2; D is undetermined. With 2 bases removed from V and 1 base from J, the gap between germline ends came to 8 bases. Germline V gene lookup returns CDR1 SGHTA and CDR2 FQGNSA. CDR3 length equals 15 residues. CDR3 DNA sequence: TGTGCCAGCAGCTTACAGCGTCAGAACACCGGGGAGCTGTTTTTT. Protein: CASSLQRQNTGELFF.